This T cell receptor (beta chain) was obtained from a study of T cells in Graves' hyperthyroidism and ophthalmopathy. Across the study: Specimen type is peripheral blood, collected at initial diagnosis prior to any treatment.

This clonotype was seen only a few times. The antigen remains undetermined. Graves' hyperthyroidism is called stable when ophthalmopathy does not progress within 18 months. Diagnoses used clinical symptoms, serum thyroxine and TRAb, thyroid ultrasound and orbital computed tomography. Study-level findings and limits: Among thyroid clonotypes expanded above 0.001, most also appeared in blood.

There are 15 residues in the CDR3. Deletions cut 3 bases from V and 3 bases from J, with 13 bases between. Per the germline V gene, CDR1 is SGDLS and CDR2 is YYNGEE. Amplification of TCR beta CDR3 regions used RNA as the template. The HTBI primer set drove a first-round RT-PCR of the TCR CDR3. TCRdb re-derived calls from the multiplex PCR reads in MiXCR, one entry per CDR3 protein. Of roughly 700,000 distinct CDR3 sequences listed, 13% to 15% are singletons. The rearrangement links TRBV9 to TRBJ1-5; D may be TRBD1 (6 bases). The receptor was isolated from a woman aged 18-30 years with Graves' hyperthyroidism. Sequencing was done on a sample of blood. The CDR3 region is CASSATGGVNQPQHF. The DNA for the CDR3 is TGTGCCAGCAGCGCGACAGGTGGGGTCAATCAGCCCCAGCATTTT.